The 19 T cell receptor beta chains below all came from one sample that was sequenced in a study of blood T cell repertoires in COVID-19. Produced via immunoSEQ multiplex PCR; TCRdb's table is partial and in-frame only. In the table there are a few hundred thousand clones, approximately 92% of which are singletons. The sample consisted of PBMCs or T cells enriched from blood (not recorded which). These receptors were taken from a man aged 30-40 years who had recovered from COVID-19.

This clone was recorded once. The chain has TRBV24-1 and TRBJ2-2; weak D call: TRBD2 (5 bases). The CDR3 sequence is 17 residues long. V lost 4 bases, J lost 5 bases, and 19 bases lay in between. Per germline, CDR1 KGHDR and CDR2 SFDVKD. DNA of the CDR3: TGTGCCACCAGTGACACCCATGACTACTTACCTACCGGGGAGCTGTTTTTT. Protein product: CATSDTHDYLPTGELFF.

The CDR3, as DNA: TGTGCCAGCAGTCAAAAAGAGACCCAGTACTTC. Protein sequence: CASSQKETQYF. The chain joins TRBV7-6 to TRBJ2-5; D not certain. Germline lookup yields CDR1 SGHVS and CDR2 FNYEAQ. This CDR3 contains 11 residues. Trimming removed 6 bases at V and 3 bases at J, with 5 bases between.

The chain recombines TRBV7-2 with TRBJ2-7, with a possible D match to TRBD1 (6 bases). There are 15 residues in the CDR3. The germline V gene encodes CDR1 SGHTA and CDR2 FQGNSA. V was pared by 6 bases and J by 2 bases, with 17 bases between. The CDR3: CASRVGAGLTYEQYF. For the CDR3, the DNA is TGTGCCAGCAGGGTGGGGGCAGGTCTTACCTACGAGCAGTACTTC.

The chain uses TRBV27 and TRBJ2-7; 11 nucleotides align to TRBD2. There are 15 residues in the CDR3. Unmatched junction bases numbered 4, after V lost 5 bases and J lost 1 base. The V gene's germline CDR1 is MNHEY and CDR2 SMNVEV (reference sequence). In DNA form, the CDR3 reads TGTGCCAGCAGTCTCACTAGCGGGGGATCCTACGAGCAGTACTTC. Amino acids: CASSLTSGGSYEQYF.

V gene TRBV6-6 combines with J gene TRBJ2-3; TRBD2 matches 8 bases. This CDR3 has 14 amino acids. The trim removed 6 bases at V and 4 bases at J, leaving 6 bases unmatched. Germline CDR1 MNHNY, CDR2 SVGAGI (reference sequence). For the CDR3, the DNA is TGTGCCAGCAGAAAGGCGGGAGGAGCAGATACGCAGTATTTT. Residues: CASRKAGGADTQYF.

The CDR3 nucleotides read TGCAGCGTGCCCGGGACAGGGTACGGCTACACCTTC. This codes for CSVPGTGYGYTF. The chain carries TRBV29-1 and TRBJ1-2; TRBD1 aligns across 9 bases. The ends lost 6 bases at V and 8 bases at J; junction bases unmatched: 7. CDR1 SQVTM and CDR2 ANQGSEA come from the germline V gene. CDR3 length equals 12 residues.

V usage is TRBV7-9 and J usage is TRBJ1-1, with D unclear. Trimming took off 5 bases at V and 1 base at J, with 20 bases between the two ends. Germline lookup yields CDR1 SEHNR and CDR2 FQNEAQ (reference sequence). This CDR3 has 17 amino acids. DNA of the CDR3: TGTGCCAGCAGCCATAATAAGAGGGAAGGGTCGAACACTGAAGCTTTCTTT. It translates to CASSHNKREGSNTEAFF.

This clone is a singleton in its sample. V is TRBV30 and J is TRBJ1-1; D is possibly TRBD1 (5 bases). Per the germline V gene, CDR1 is GTSNPN and CDR2 is SVGIG (reference sequence). CDR3 length: 12 residues. V lost 5 bases, J lost 0 bases, and 7 bases lay in between. The CDR3 region has the DNA TGTGCCTGGCGGGGGGTGAACACTGAAGCTTTCTTT. Translating gives CAWRGVNTEAFF.

The chain combines TRBV5-6 with TRBJ2-1, with 9 bases matching TRBD2. The V segment lost 4 bases and the J segment 5 bases; nucleotides outside the gene matches: 10. The CDR3 contains 16 residues. Germline values: CDR1 SGHDT, CDR2 YYEEEE. The DNA of the CDR3 is TGTGCCAGCAGCACTGCTTTGGGACTAGCCCACAATGAGCAGTTCTTC. Its protein is CASSTALGLAHNEQFF.

The chain links TRBV29-1 to TRBJ2-7, with 7 nucleotides matching TRBD1. The J segment lost 5 bases and the V segment lost 4 bases, leaving 8 bases of the junction unmatched. Per germline, CDR1 SQVTM and CDR2 ANQGSEA. This CDR3 region has 13 residues. CDR3 nucleotide sequence: TGCAGCGTTGGTGTGAGGGGGCTCAACGAGCAGTACTTC. Protein: CSVGVRGLNEQYF.

This clone showed up just once. V is TRBV10-1 and J is TRBJ2-7; 10 bases fit TRBD1. V shed 2 bases and J 0 bases; nucleotides not matched to a gene: 4. The CDR3 length is 16 residues. Germline loops: CDR1 WNHNN, CDR2 SYGVQD (reference sequence). CDR3 in DNA: TGCGCCAGCAGTGAGGGGACAGGGGCCCCCTCCTACGAGCAGTACTTC. This sequence encodes CASSEGTGAPSYEQYF.

The V gene is TRBV14, the J gene TRBJ1-4; 9 nucleotides line up with TRBD1. Germline V gene data show CDR1 as SGHDN and CDR2 as FVKESK. CDR3 length: 16 amino acids. V lost 1 base, J lost 4 bases, and 4 bases stayed unmatched. The CDR3 region is CASSQGTGVNNEKLFF. In DNA form, the CDR3 reads TGTGCCAGCAGCCAAGGGACAGGGGTGAATAATGAAAAACTGTTTTTT.

This clone has a single count. V usage is TRBV18 and J usage is TRBJ2-2; weak D call: TRBD2 (5 bases). Germline values: CDR1 KGHSH, CDR2 LQKENI. CDR3 length equals 14 residues. V lost 8 bases, J lost 1 base, and 11 bases lay in between. The DNA for the CDR3 is TGTGCCAGCCGAGGGTTGGGGAACACCGGGGAGCTGTTTTTT. Amino acid sequence: CASRGLGNTGELFF.

This chain links TRBV7-9 with TRBJ2-3, with 7 bases fitting TRBD2. Per the germline V gene, CDR1 is SEHNR and CDR2 is FQNEAQ (reference sequence). This CDR3 contains 16 residues. J lost 4 bases, V lost 4 bases, and 11 bases had no gene match. CDR3 region: CASSSLKGGRADTQYF. CDR3 in DNA: TGTGCCAGCAGCTCCCTAAAGGGAGGGCGCGCAGATACGCAGTATTTT.

The chain employs TRBV7-2 and TRBJ1-4, with D unresolved. The CDR3 consists of 15 residues. With 2 bases removed from V and 4 bases from J, the gap between germline ends came to 11 bases. CDR1 SGHTA and CDR2 FQGNSA come from the germline V gene. The chain's CDR3 is CASSLKRMNNEKLFF. CDR3 nucleotide sequence: TGTGCCAGCAGCTTAAAGAGGATGAATAATGAAAAACTGTTTTTT.

CDR3 DNA sequence: TGTGCCAGCAGTCCCCCGGGACAGGGGGGCTATGGCTACACCTTC. Encoded protein: CASSPPGQGGYGYTF. This chain uses TRBV28 with TRBJ1-2, with 11 bases identical to TRBD1. This CDR3 spans 15 amino acids. The J segment lost 4 bases and the V segment lost 5 bases, leaving 6 bases of the junction unmatched. Germline V lookup: CDR1 MDHEN, CDR2 SYDVKM.

The V call is TRBV7-2, the J call TRBJ2-7, with TRBD2 as a possible D gene (5 bases). This CDR3 has 16 residues. The germline V gene encodes CDR1 SGHTA and CDR2 FQGNSA. Trimming pared 2 bases from V and 6 bases from J, leaving 20 bases between. CDR3 sequence (DNA): TGTGCCAGCAGCTTACCCAGCGGCCCCTCCTTTGCCGAGCAGTACTTC. As protein: CASSLPSGPSFAEQYF.

The gene calls are TRBV30 and TRBJ1-4, with 7 nucleotides matching TRBD1. This CDR3 has 14 residues. Trimming took 7 bases from V and 3 from J; bases not matched to a gene: 8. In germline, CDR1 is GTSNPN, CDR2 SVGIG (reference sequence). CDR3 sequence: CASNTGAANEKLFF. In DNA form, the CDR3 reads TGTGCCTCGAATACAGGGGCGGCTAATGAAAAACTGTTTTTT.

The rearrangement joins TRBV30 to TRBJ1-3; D is ambiguous. The CDR3 has 12 residues. Trimming took off 2 bases at V and 4 bases at J, with 6 bases between the two ends. The germline V gene encodes CDR1 GTSNPN and CDR2 SVGIG (reference sequence). The CDR3 spells CAWSYAGNTIYF. CDR3 DNA: TGTGCCTGGAGTTACGCGGGAAACACCATATATTTT.